Measured by frequency, the clone carrying this T cell receptor (beta chain) is medium-sized. Antigen specificity is unknown. The CDR3 length is 14 residues. Germline lookup yields CDR1 SQVTM and CDR2 ANQGSEA. TRB was amplified from about 260 ng of peripheral blood genomic DNA per sample. This entry belongs to a study of T cell clusters in autoimmune cytopenias. Turning to the study itself: TRB sequencing had a median about 52,000 reads and about 2,500 distinct clonotypes per sample. Study-wide results and limits: A dominant lymphoma-associated repertoire apparently masked the cluster-lack signature in secondary cytopenia versus chronic lymphocytic leukemia. Active autoimmune hepatitis patients had around 2.7-fold fewer exclusive TRB clusters than healthy donors. TRB repertoire shifts in secondary cytopenia and chronic lymphocytic leukemia mostly reflected lymphoma, not autoimmunity.

One tube held mixed TRB-A and TRB-B primer pools for touch-down PCR. Using the multiplex PCR reads, TCRdb records one entry per CDR3 protein without DNA. The table lists around 8,000 distinct CDR3 sequences. This sequence joins TRBV29-1 and TRBJ2-1; the D call of TRBD2 rests on TCRdb alone, since no DNA is present to check it. The clonotype was recovered from a human donor with an autoimmune cytopenia or autoimmune hepatitis (not recorded which). The source material was peripheral blood. The CDR3 sequence: CSARPSGRANEQFF.